Listed here are 18 T cell receptor beta chains from one sample, sequenced in a study of blood T cell repertoires in COVID-19. TCRdb keeps only in-frame clones here, not all; method: immunoSEQ multiplex PCR. The sample consists of 280,000 or so clones, 89% of them appearing once. Sequencing was performed on PBMCs or T cells enriched from blood (not recorded which). All receptors derive from a woman between 45 and 60 years old who had been exposed to COVID-19.

The genes are TRBV28 and TRBJ1-2, with a weak D call TRBD1 (5 bases). Germline V gene data show CDR1 as MDHEN and CDR2 as SYDVKM. V shed 5 bases and J shed 8 bases, with 12 bases lying between them. This CDR3 has 12 amino acids. This chain's CDR3 is CASSPLGGGYTF. The CDR3, as DNA: TGTGCCAGCAGTCCCCTGGGGGGAGGCTACACCTTC.

This chain connects TRBV28 to TRBJ1-2; D is uncertain. The germline CDR1 and CDR2 sequences are MDHEN and SYDVKM. V was trimmed by 6 bases and J by 0 bases, leaving 14 bases between them. This CDR3 has 15 residues. CDR3 protein: CASSQEGYSNYGYTF. The DNA of the CDR3 is TGTGCCAGCAGCCAGGAAGGATACTCTAACTATGGCTACACCTTC.

The chain's CDR3 is CASSEHGGTYNEQFF. DNA of the CDR3: TGCGCCAGCAGTGAGCATGGGGGGACCTACAATGAGCAGTTCTTC. The chain joins TRBV10-1 to TRBJ2-1; tentatively, D is TRBD2 (6 bases). The CDR3 runs 15 residues. The V end was cut by 2 bases, the J end by 2 bases, with 10 bases between. Germline loops: CDR1 WNHNN, CDR2 SYGVQD (reference sequence).

The sample holds one count of this clone. The rearrangement joins TRBV19 to TRBJ1-3; D may be TRBD1 (6 bases). V dropped 9 bases and J dropped 4 bases, with 16 bases sitting between them. Germline values: CDR1 LNHDA, CDR2 SQIVND (reference sequence). The CDR3 is 14 residues long. Here the CDR3 DNA reads TGTGCCAGCAGGACACAGGGTCGCGGAAACACCATATATTTT. Translation gives CASRTQGRGNTIYF.

This CDR3 reads CASSFGQGSYNEQFF. CDR3 in DNA: TGTGCCAGCTCCTTCGGCCAGGGCTCCTACAATGAGCAGTTCTTC. The gene calls are TRBV18 and TRBJ2-1; perhaps TRBD1 as D (5 bases). The germline gives CDR1 KGHSH, CDR2 LQKENI. The CDR3 totals 15 residues. The V end lost 6 bases, the J end lost 0 bases, and 12 bases lay between the germline ends.

The gene calls are TRBV6-5 and TRBJ1-1; 7 nucleotides agree with TRBD1. Germline CDR1 MNHEY, CDR2 SVGAGI. Unmatched junction bases numbered 9, after V lost 7 bases and J lost 4 bases. CDR3 size: 14 residues. In nucleotides, the CDR3 is TGTGCCAGCACCGGACTGACAGGGAGCACTGAAGCTTTCTTT. This encodes CASTGLTGSTEAFF.

This clone was seen only once. V gene TRBV29-1 combines with J gene TRBJ2-3; weak D call: TRBD2 (5 bases). V shed 5 bases and J shed 2 bases, with 8 bases lying between them. The CDR3 totals 12 residues. Germline assignment: CDR1 SQVTM and CDR2 ANQGSEA. The CDR3 loop is CSVTGNTDTQYF. The DNA of the CDR3 is TGCAGCGTTACCGGGAACACAGATACGCAGTATTTT.

This clone was counted once. The chain is built from TRBV28 and TRBJ1-2; 9 nucleotides agree with TRBD1. The CDR3 totals 15 residues. V gave up 3 bases and J gave up 4 bases; unmatched junction bases: 6. Germline V gives CDR1 MDHEN, CDR2 SYDVKM. CDR3 DNA: TGTGCCAGCAGTTTTCGGGACAGGGAACGCTATGGCTACACCTTC. Translation gives CASSFRDRERYGYTF.

Details on this clone: At the DNA level, this CDR3 is encoded by other sequences in the same sample as well. The chain employs TRBV3-1 (or the pseudogene TRBV3-2) and TRBJ2-7; no firm D call. Germline CDR1 reads LGHDT; CDR2 reads YNNKEL (reference sequence). V lost 3 bases and J 7 bases, leaving 10 bases between the germline ends. The CDR3 consists of 12 residues. The CDR3 coding sequence is TGTGCCAGCAGCCAGGGTCGAGGAGAGCAGTACTTC. Translation gives CASSQGRGEQYF.

CDR3 bases: TGTGCCAGTACCTTGACAGGGTTACCTGGAAACACCATATATTTT. This encodes CASTLTGLPGNTIYF. This chain links TRBV19 with TRBJ1-3, with 7 nucleotides matching TRBD1. The CDR3 consists of 15 residues. From germline, CDR1 is LNHDA and CDR2 SQIVND (reference sequence). V lost 7 bases and J lost 2; bases outside the gene matches: 8.

V usage is TRBV2 and J usage is TRBJ2-1; 8 bases line up with TRBD2. The junction had 8 bases not matched to a gene; V was cut back by 8 bases and J by 5 bases. The germline V gene has CDR1 SNHLY and CDR2 FYNNEI. The CDR3 is made up of 14 amino acids. The CDR3 sequence is CASASGPGNNEQFF. CDR3 DNA: TGTGCCAGCGCTAGCGGGCCTGGCAACAATGAGCAGTTCTTC.

V gene TRBV19 combines with J gene TRBJ1-1; D remains ambiguous. The CDR3 sequence is 16 residues long. Germline CDR1 LNHDA, CDR2 SQIVND (reference sequence). Trimming cost V 8 bases and J 0 bases, with 19 bases left between them. This chain's CDR3 is CASWERGGRMNTEAFF. The CDR3 region has the DNA TGTGCCAGTTGGGAGCGAGGTGGACGGATGAACACTGAAGCTTTCTTT.

The table lists this clone with a count of one. The rearrangement joins TRBV2 to TRBJ1-1; D is unclear. CDR1 is SNHLY and CDR2 is FYNNEI in the germline V gene. Trimming shortened V by 5 bases and J by 6 bases, and 13 bases separated the two germline ends. The CDR3 length is 13 residues. CDR3 nucleotide sequence: TGTGCCAGCAGTCCGAAGGGAGGAGCTGAAGCTTTCTTT. It encodes CASSPKGGAEAFF.

The CDR3 reads CASSDGDSYYNEQFF. CDR3 sequence (DNA): TGTGCCAGCAGTGACGGGGACAGCTACTACAATGAGCAGTTCTTC. The chain links TRBV6-1 to TRBJ2-1; 7 positions match TRBD1. Germline assignment: CDR1 MNHNS and CDR2 SASEGT. CDR3 length: 15 residues. After removal of 3 bases from V and 3 bases from J, the junction contained 5 bases not matched to a gene.

The chain is built from TRBV5-1 and TRBJ1-4; 9 nucleotides match TRBD1. V shed 4 bases and J 5 bases; nucleotides not matched to a gene: 6. In germline, CDR1 is SGHRS, CDR2 YFSETQ. There are 15 residues in the CDR3. CDR3 loop: CASSPQGASNEKLFF. The DNA of the CDR3 is TGCGCCAGCAGCCCACAGGGGGCGTCCAATGAAAAACTGTTTTTT. Looking up the rest from reference TRBV5-1 and TRBJ1-4 gives the full variable domain: KAGVTQTPRYLIKTRGQQVTLSCSPISGHRSVSWYQQTPGQGLQFLFEYFSETQRNKGNFPGRFSGRQFSNSRSEMNVSTLELGDSALYLCASSPQGASNEKLFFGSGTQLSVL.

The V call is TRBV5-5, the J call TRBJ1-1; TRBD1 matches at 7 bases. The germline V gene has CDR1 SGHKS and CDR2 YYEKEE (reference sequence). This CDR3 comprises 14 residues. V dropped 4 bases and J dropped 7; count of bases not matched to a gene: 10. DNA for the CDR3: TGTGCCAGCAGCACGACAGGGCCAGCAGATGAAGCTTTCTTT. Encoded protein: CASSTTGPADEAFF.

The chain joins TRBV29-1 to TRBJ1-2, with 11 bases aligning to TRBD1. The CDR3 extends over 14 amino acids. The V gene's germline CDR1 is SQVTM and CDR2 ANQGSEA. V trimming: 6 bases; J trimming: 7 bases; junction bases outside the gene matches: 10. This CDR3 reads CSVDPDRGLFGYTF. The DNA for the CDR3 is TGCAGCGTCGACCCGGACAGGGGGCTTTTTGGCTACACCTTC.

The V call is TRBV5-1, the J call TRBJ1-2; unclear D gene. The germline V gene has CDR1 SGHRS and CDR2 YFSETQ. Trimming cost V 10 bases and J 4 bases, with 20 bases left between them. The CDR3 spans 14 residues. CDR3 coding DNA: TGCGCCTCGGCGGGGTCCCCGTCCGGCTATGGCTACACCTTC. Protein: CASAGSPSGYGYTF.